This T cell receptor beta chain was sequenced for a study of blood T cell repertoires in COVID-19. The wider study: Donors in the United States, Italy and Spain gave samples during acute or convalescent COVID-19. PBMCs, B-cell-depleted T cells, or T cells were the source of the cDNA or gDNA that made up the material.

Sequencing used immunoSEQ multiplex PCR; TCRdb keeps in-frame clones, though not all of them. The data hold approximately 140,000 clones, with over 80% observed a single time. What was sequenced was peripheral blood. The receptor comes from a middle-aged man with active or convalescent COVID-19.

DNA of the CDR3: TGTGCCAGTAGTATTGACCACAGCTGGGGAGGGGACCAGTACTTC. Translated: CASSIDHSWGGDQYF. The chain is built from TRBV19 and TRBJ2-5; 7 nucleotides match TRBD2. The CDR3 has 15 amino acids. After removal of 3 bases from V and 10 bases from J, the junction contained 14 bases not matched to a gene. Germline V gene data show CDR1 as LNHDA and CDR2 as SQIVND (reference sequence).